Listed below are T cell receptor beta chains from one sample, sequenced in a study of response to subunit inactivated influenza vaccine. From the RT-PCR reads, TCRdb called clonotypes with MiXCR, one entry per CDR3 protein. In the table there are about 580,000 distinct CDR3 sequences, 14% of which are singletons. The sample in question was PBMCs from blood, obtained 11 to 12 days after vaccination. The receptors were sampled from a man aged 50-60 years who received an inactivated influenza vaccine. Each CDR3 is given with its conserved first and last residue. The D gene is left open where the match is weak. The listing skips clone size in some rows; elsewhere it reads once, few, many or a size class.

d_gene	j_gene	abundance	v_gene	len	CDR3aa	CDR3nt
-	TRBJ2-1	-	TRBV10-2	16	CASSEIIGALSNEQFF	TGCGCCAGCAGTGAGATCATCGGGGCCTTGAGTAATGAGCAGTTCTTC
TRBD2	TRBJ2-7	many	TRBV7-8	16	CASSSDLGRAFFEQYF	TGTGCCAGCAGCTCCGATTTGGGGAGGGCCTTCTTTGAGCAGTACTTC
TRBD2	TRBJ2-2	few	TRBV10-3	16	CAISDVAGDNTGELFF	TGTGCCATCAGTGACGTAGCGGGGGATAACACCGGGGAGCTGTTTTTT
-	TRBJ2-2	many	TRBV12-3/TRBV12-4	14	CASSLRGYTGELFF	TGTGCCAGCAGTTTAAGGGGTTACACCGGGGAGCTGTTTTTT
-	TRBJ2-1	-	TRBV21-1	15	CARLWVAGHYNEQFF	TGTGCCAGACTCTGGGTAGCGGGACATTACAATGAGCAGTTCTTC
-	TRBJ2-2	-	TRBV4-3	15	CASSQDSIGSGELFF	TGCGCCAGCAGCCAAGATTCTATCGGGTCCGGGGAGCTGTTTTTT
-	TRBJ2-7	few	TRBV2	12	CASSESYAEQYF	TGTGCCAGCAGTGAAAGTTACGCCGAGCAGTACTTC
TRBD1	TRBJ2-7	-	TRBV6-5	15	CASSYTRQGGDEQYF	TGTGCCAGCAGTTACACCCGACAGGGTGGCGACGAGCAGTACTTC
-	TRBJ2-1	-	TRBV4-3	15	CASSQEAGPYNEQFF	TGCGCCAGCAGCCAAGAGGCGGGGCCTTACAATGAGCAGTTCTTC
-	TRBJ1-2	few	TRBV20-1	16	CSARHPGVRGRDGYTF	TGCAGTGCTAGACACCCAGGAGTAAGGGGACGAGATGGCTACACCTTC
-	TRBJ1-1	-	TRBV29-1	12	CSVVVSGTEAFF	TGCAGCGTTGTGGTGTCGGGCACTGAAGCTTTCTTT
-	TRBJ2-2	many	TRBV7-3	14	CASSLIGPGGELFF	TGTGCCAGCAGCTTAATTGGGCCAGGGGGGGAGCTGTTTTTT
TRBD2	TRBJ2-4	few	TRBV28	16	CASRGQGLADKNIQYF	TGTGCCAGCAGGGGACAGGGACTAGCGGACAAAAACATTCAGTACTTC
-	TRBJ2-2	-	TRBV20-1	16	CSARDHRRGQTGELFF	TGCAGTGCTAGAGATCACAGGCGTGGGCAAACCGGGGAGCTGTTTTTT
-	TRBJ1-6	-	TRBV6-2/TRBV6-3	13	CASSYTGGSPLHF	TGTGCCAGCAGTTACACGGGGGGTTCACCCCTCCACTTT
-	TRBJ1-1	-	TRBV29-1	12	CSVRPGHTEAFF	TGCAGCGTCCGCCCGGGCCACACTGAAGCTTTCTTT
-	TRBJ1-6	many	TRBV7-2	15	CASSLAEGGARALHF	TGTGCCAGCAGCTTAGCGGAGGGGGGAGCAAGGGCCCTCCACTTT
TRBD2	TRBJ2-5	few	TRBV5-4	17	CASSQGTSGRYQETQYF	TGTGCCAGCAGCCAGGGGACTAGCGGGAGGTACCAAGAGACCCAGTACTTC
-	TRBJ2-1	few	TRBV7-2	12	CASSLQGAEQFF	TGTGCCAGCAGCTTACAGGGCGCTGAGCAGTTCTTC
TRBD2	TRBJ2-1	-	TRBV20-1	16	CSAFTGTSGSYNEQFF	TGCAGTGCCTTCACCGGGACTAGCGGCTCCTACAATGAGCAGTTCTTC
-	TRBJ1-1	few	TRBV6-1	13	CASSAGPRTEAFF	TGTGCCAGCAGCGCCGGGCCGAGAACTGAAGCTTTCTTT
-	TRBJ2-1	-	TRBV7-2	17	CASSKFSRGLSYNEQFF	TGTGCCAGCAGCAAATTTTCTCGCGGGCTCTCCTACAATGAGCAGTTCTTC
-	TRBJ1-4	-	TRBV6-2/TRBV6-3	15	CASSYSFSTNEKLFF	TGTGCCAGCAGTTACTCCTTCTCGACTAATGAAAAACTGTTTTTT
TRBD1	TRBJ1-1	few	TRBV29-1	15	CSVSKSGTVNTEAFF	TGCAGCGTTTCGAAGTCCGGGACAGTTAACACTGAAGCTTTCTTT
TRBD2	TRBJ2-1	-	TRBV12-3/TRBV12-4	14	CASAWTSGYNEQFF	TGTGCCAGCGCTTGGACTAGCGGGTACAATGAGCAGTTCTTC
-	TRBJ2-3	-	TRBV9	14	CASSEDRLADTQYF	TGTGCCAGCAGCGAAGACAGGTTAGCAGATACGCAGTATTTT
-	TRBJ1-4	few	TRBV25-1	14	CASSPQLTNEKLFF	TGTGCCAGCAGTCCACAGCTTACTAATGAAAAACTGTTTTTT
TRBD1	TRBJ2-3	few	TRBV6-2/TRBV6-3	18	CASSYETGGQSSTDTQYF	TGTGCCAGCAGTTACGAGACAGGGGGCCAGTCTAGCACAGATACGCAGTATTTT
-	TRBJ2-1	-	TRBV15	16	CATSGETGVYQNEQFF	TGTGCCACCAGCGGGGAAACCGGGGTATATCAAAATGAGCAGTTCTTC
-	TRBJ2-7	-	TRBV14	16	CASSQDRAPHTYEQYF	TGTGCCAGCAGCCAAGACAGGGCCCCTCACACCTACGAGCAGTACTTC
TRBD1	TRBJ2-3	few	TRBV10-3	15	CAISGQGVRTDTQYF	TGTGCCATCAGCGGACAGGGGGTGCGCACAGATACGCAGTATTTT
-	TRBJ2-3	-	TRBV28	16	CASSLRGARATDTQYF	TGTGCCAGCAGTTTGAGAGGCGCCCGGGCCACAGATACGCAGTATTTT
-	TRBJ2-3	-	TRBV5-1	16	CASSLSFQGTSDTQYF	TGCGCCAGCAGCTTGTCATTCCAGGGGACTTCAGATACGCAGTATTTT
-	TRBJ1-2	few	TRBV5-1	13	CASSLASGLGYTF	TGCGCCAGCAGCTTGGCCTCAGGTCTTGGCTACACCTTC
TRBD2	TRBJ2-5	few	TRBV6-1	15	CATKLGGAGRETQYF	TGTGCCACCAAGCTTGGCGGAGCGGGGCGAGAGACCCAGTACTTC
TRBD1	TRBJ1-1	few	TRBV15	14	CATSRGTGGTEAFF	TGTGCCACCAGCAGAGGGACAGGGGGGACTGAAGCTTTCTTT
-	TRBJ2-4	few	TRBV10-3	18	CAISEALQGLGAKNIQYF	TGTGCCATCAGTGAGGCGCTTCAAGGGTTGGGAGCCAAAAACATTCAGTACTTC
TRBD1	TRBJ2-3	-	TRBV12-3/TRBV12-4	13	CATNQGAADTQYF	TGTGCCACCAATCAGGGGGCGGCAGATACGCAGTATTTT
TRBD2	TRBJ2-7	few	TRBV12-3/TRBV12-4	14	CASSFFGGGYEQYF	TGTGCCAGCAGTTTTTTCGGCGGGGGATACGAGCAGTACTTC
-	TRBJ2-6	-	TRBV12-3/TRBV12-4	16	CASSLPEPSGANVLTF	TGTGCCAGCAGTTTACCGGAGCCCTCTGGGGCCAACGTCCTGACTTTC
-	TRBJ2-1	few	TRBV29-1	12	CSVEVSGNEQFF	TGCAGCGTTGAAGTCAGCGGGAATGAGCAGTTCTTC
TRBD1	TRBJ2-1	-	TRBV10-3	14	CAISTGQGRNEQFF	TGTGCCATCAGTACGGGACAGGGCCGCAATGAGCAGTTCTTC
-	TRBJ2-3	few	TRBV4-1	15	CASSPPRGSTDTQYF	TGCGCCAGCAGCCCCCCGCGTGGGAGTACAGATACGCAGTATTTT
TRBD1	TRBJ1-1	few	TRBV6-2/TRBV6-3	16	CASRYPRDRLNTEAFF	TGTGCCAGCAGATACCCCCGGGACAGGTTGAACACTGAAGCTTTCTTT
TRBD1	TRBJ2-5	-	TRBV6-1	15	CASRTGTARQETQYF	TGTGCCAGCAGGACCGGGACAGCGCGGCAAGAGACCCAGTACTTC
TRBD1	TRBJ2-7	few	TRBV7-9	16	CASSLALKDRGHEQYF	TGTGCCAGCAGCTTAGCTCTAAAGGACAGGGGTCACGAGCAGTACTTC
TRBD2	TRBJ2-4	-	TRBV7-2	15	CASSFTSGGPNIQYF	TGTGCCAGCAGCTTTACTAGCGGGGGACCGAACATTCAGTACTTC
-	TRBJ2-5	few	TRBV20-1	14	CSARGMGARETQYF	TGCAGTGCTAGGGGAATGGGGGCCCGGGAGACCCAGTACTTC
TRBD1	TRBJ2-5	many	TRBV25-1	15	CASSFRDRGQETQYF	TGTGCCAGCAGCTTCCGGGACAGGGGGCAAGAGACCCAGTACTTC
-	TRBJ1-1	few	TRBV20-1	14	CSARDGGRNTEAFF	TGCAGTGCTAGGGACGGGGGCCGGAACACTGAAGCTTTCTTT
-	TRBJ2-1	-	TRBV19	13	CASSNRRVDEQFF	TGTGCCAGTAGTAATCGAAGGGTCGATGAGCAGTTCTTC
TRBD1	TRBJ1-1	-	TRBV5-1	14	CASSRGQGAVEAFF	TGCGCCAGCAGCAGAGGACAGGGGGCTGTTGAAGCTTTCTTT
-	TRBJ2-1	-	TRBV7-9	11	CASSLPREQFF	TGTGCCAGCAGCCTCCCGCGTGAGCAGTTCTTC
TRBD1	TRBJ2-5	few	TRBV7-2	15	CASSLVGTGVETQYF	TGTGCCAGCAGCTTAGTCGGGACAGGGGTCGAGACCCAGTACTTC
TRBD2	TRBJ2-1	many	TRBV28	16	CASSMTSGRAYERGFF	TGTGCCAGCAGCATGACTAGCGGGAGGGCCTATGAGAGGGGGTTCTTC
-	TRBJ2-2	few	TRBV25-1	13	CASSEAGSGELFF	TGTGCCAGCAGTGAAGCGGGGTCCGGGGAGCTGTTTTTT
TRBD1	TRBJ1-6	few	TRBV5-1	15	CASSSEGQGDSPLHF	TGCGCCAGCAGCAGCGAGGGACAGGGAGATTCACCCCTCCACTTT
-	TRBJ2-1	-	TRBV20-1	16	CSAKFSKVSSYNEQFF	TGCAGTGCTAAGTTTTCTAAGGTCAGCTCCTACAATGAGCAGTTCTTC
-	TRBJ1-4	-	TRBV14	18	CASSQHREASGLNEKLFF	TGTGCCAGCAGCCAGCACAGGGAGGCAAGTGGACTAAATGAAAAACTGTTTTTT
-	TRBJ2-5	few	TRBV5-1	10	CASPPETQYF	TGCGCCAGCCCCCCAGAGACCCAGTACTTC